The 16 T cell receptor beta chains given below trace back to one sample, sequenced in a study of shared clonotypes between healthy human individuals. Clones were sequenced by immunoSEQ multiplex PCR, and TCRdb holds only the in-frame ones, with some missing. The sample yields 520,000 or so clones, 60% to 85% seen once. The sequenced sample consisted of PBMCs. The source of these receptors is a woman aged 40 to 49 in good health. Some clones in this sample may be carry-over from other donors' samples.

The sample holds one count of this clone. The chain employs TRBV28 and TRBJ1-2; tentative D call: TRBD1 (5 bases). This CDR3 contains 14 residues. The germline CDR1 and CDR2 sequences are MDHEN and SYDVKM. Trimming removed 2 bases from V and 7 bases from J, with 14 bases in between. The CDR3, as DNA: TGTGCCAGCAGTTTAACGGGGCCGCTGAGTGGCTACACCTTC. It encodes CASSLTGPLSGYTF.

In its sample, this clone was seen once. V and J are TRBV11-3 and TRBJ2-2; D perhaps matches TRBD1 (6 bases). Trimming shortened V by 5 bases and J by 5 bases, and 15 bases separated the two germline ends. Germline V gene lookup returns CDR1 SGHNT and CDR2 YENEEA. The length of the CDR3 is 15 residues. The CDR3 coding sequence is TGTGCCAGCAGCAGCACGGGACAAACAACCGGGGAGCTGTTTTTT. As protein: CASSSTGQTTGELFF. Full variable domain (outside the CDR3, taken from reference TRBV11-3 and TRBJ2-2): EAGVVQSPRYKIIEKKQPVAFWCNPISGHNTLYWYLQNLGQGPELLIRYENEEAVDDSQLPKDRFSAERLKGVDSTLKIQPAELGDSAVYLCASSSTGQTTGELFFGEGSRLTVL.

The V and J genes are TRBV7-2 and TRBJ2-5; no reliable D call. The germline V and J ends were trimmed by 1 base and 4 bases, with 13 bases remaining between them. CDR1 is SGHTA, CDR2 FQGNSA, per germline. The CDR3 has 15 amino acids. This chain's CDR3 is CASSLVGANLETQYF. DNA for the CDR3: TGTGCCAGCAGCTTAGTGGGCGCAAATTTAGAGACCCAGTACTTC.

The rearrangement joins TRBV28 to TRBJ2-1; 11 nucleotides line up with TRBD2. J was trimmed by 6 bases and V by 6 bases; bases with no gene match: 4. CDR1 and CDR2 (germline): MDHEN, SYDVKM. The CDR3 runs 14 residues. This chain's CDR3 is CASSLTSGVNEQFF. The CDR3 DNA reads TGTGCCAGCAGCCTGACTAGCGGGGTCAATGAGCAGTTCTTC.

V and J are TRBV28 and TRBJ1-5; tentative D call: TRBD1 (6 bases). V shed 5 bases and J shed 4 bases, with 12 bases lying between them. There are 14 residues in the CDR3. Germline CDR1 is MDHEN and CDR2 is SYDVKM. CDR3: CASSRQVPNQPQHF. The DNA of the CDR3 is TGTGCCAGCAGTCGACAGGTTCCGAATCAGCCCCAGCATTTT. Variable domain in full (rest from reference TRBV28 and TRBJ1-5): DVKVTQSSRYLVKRTGEKVFLECVQDMDHENMFWYRQDPGLGLRLIYFSYDVKMKEKGDIPEGYSVSREKKERFSLILESASTNQTSMYLCASSRQVPNQPQHFGDGTRLSIL.

J is TRBJ2-7 and V is TRBV27, with 9 bases fitting TRBD2. The trim removed 7 bases at V and 4 bases at J, leaving 8 bases unmatched. Looked up from germline, CDR1 is MNHEY and CDR2 is SMNVEV (reference sequence). This CDR3 contains 14 residues. The chain's CDR3 is CASTPLAGTYEQYF. The DNA of the CDR3 is TGTGCCAGCACCCCCCTAGCGGGGACATACGAGCAGTACTTC.

The gene calls are TRBV7-9 and TRBJ2-3; D is uncertain. The CDR3 is 15 amino acids. With 5 bases removed from V and 6 bases from J, the gap between germline ends came to 18 bases. Germline loops: CDR1 SEHNR, CDR2 FQNEAQ (reference sequence). The CDR3 sequence is CASSPLTGAGDTQYF. The CDR3 nucleotides read TGTGCCAGCAGCCCCCTTACCGGAGCCGGCGATACGCAGTATTTT.

The chain couples TRBV9 to TRBJ2-7; D gene ambiguous. This CDR3 is 15 amino acids long. Germline V gives CDR1 SGDLS, CDR2 YYNGEE. V was clipped by 0 bases and J by 3 bases, with 13 bases between them. CDR3 in amino acids: CASSVGVGSYYEQYF. CDR3 sequence (DNA): TGTGCCAGCAGCGTAGGGGTCGGCAGCTACTACGAGCAGTACTTC.

This clone was detected only a few times. CDR3 amino acids: CASSLRGRLNTEAFF. CDR3 coding DNA: TGTGCCAGCAGTTTAAGGGGAAGATTGAACACTGAAGCTTTCTTT. This chain joins TRBV28 and TRBJ1-1; weak D call: TRBD1 (5 bases). This CDR3 spans 15 amino acids. CDR1 is MDHEN, CDR2 SYDVKM, per germline. The V end was cut by 2 bases, the J end by 0 bases, with 10 bases between.

CDR3 in amino acids: CASSLGTSGGTDTQYF. The DNA of the CDR3 is TGTGCCAGCAGCTTGGGGACTAGCGGTGGCACAGATACGCAGTATTTT. The chain has TRBV5-4 and TRBJ2-3; 10 bases are shared with TRBD2. Germline CDR1 is SGHNT and CDR2 is YYREEE (reference sequence). The length of the CDR3 is 16 residues. Losses at the gene ends were 0 bases for V and 1 base for J; bases not matched to a gene: 2.

The genes are TRBV11-2 and TRBJ2-1; 14 nucleotides agree with TRBD2. Germline assignment: CDR1 SGHAT and CDR2 FQNNGV. The CDR3 totals 17 residues. V lost 5 bases and J lost 2; bases outside the gene matches: 5. CDR3 sequence: CASSPRLAGGPYNEQFF. Written as DNA, the CDR3 is TGTGCCAGCAGCCCAAGACTAGCGGGAGGGCCCTACAATGAGCAGTTCTTC.

The CDR3 DNA reads TGTGCCAGCAGCTTCTCAGGAATAGCCAAAAACATTCAGTACTTC. As protein: CASSFSGIAKNIQYF. This chain uses TRBV11-2 with TRBJ2-4, with unresolved D. Trimming removed 3 bases from V and 0 bases from J, with 9 bases in between. Germline V CDR1 and CDR2: SGHAT, FQNNGV. The CDR3 covers 15 residues.

The chain uses TRBV5-1 and TRBJ2-3, with 7 bases lining up with TRBD2. Germline V lookup: CDR1 SGHRS, CDR2 YFSETQ. The CDR3 sequence is 15 residues long. The V and J ends lost 2 bases and 4 bases, in that order; junction bases with no gene match: 7. For the CDR3, the DNA is TGCGCCAGCAGCTTATTGGGGAGGGACCCAGATACGCAGTATTTT. Its translation is CASSLLGRDPDTQYF.

This chain links TRBV7-2 with TRBJ2-4; the D is unclear. In germline, CDR1 is SGHTA, CDR2 FQGNSA. V lost 5 bases to trimming and J lost 2 bases, with 19 bases between them. The CDR3 runs 17 residues. The CDR3 protein is CASSPGLPLSTKNIQYF. The CDR3 DNA sequence: TGTGCCAGCAGCCCCGGGCTTCCCCTCTCAACCAAAAACATTCAGTACTTC.

J is TRBJ1-2 and V is TRBV6-1, with D uncertain. Between the trimmed V and J ends, which lost 2 bases and 12 bases, there was a span of 16 bases. This CDR3 is built from 13 residues. Germline CDR1 is MNHNS and CDR2 is SASEGT. The CDR3 coding sequence is TGTGCCAGCAGTGAAAATGAGTCAGACGGGGACACCTTC. This codes for CASSENESDGDTF.

The table lists this clone with a few counts. The V and J genes are TRBV30 and TRBJ1-1; possible D gene TRBD1, 5 bases. Germline V gene data show CDR1 as GTSNPN and CDR2 as SVGIG (reference sequence). V lost 4 bases and J lost 3, with 12 bases in between. CDR3 length equals 13 residues. As DNA, the CDR3 is TGTGCCTGGAAGTCAGGGAGTTACACTGAAGCTTTCTTT. This translates into CAWKSGSYTEAFF.